This TCR beta chain was profiled in a study of shared clonotypes between healthy human individuals. The method was immunoSEQ multiplex PCR; TCRdb's version includes in-frame clones alone and lacks a portion of them. The sample includes about 1.1 million clones, 77% of them seen just once. The CDR3 runs 16 residues. Germline lookup yields CDR1 SGHRS and CDR2 YFSETQ. V was cut by 0 bases and J by 3 bases, with 16 bases left in between. This chain uses TRBV5-1 with TRBJ2-7; possible D gene TRBD2, 6 bases. The sequenced material came from memory CD4+ T cells from PBMCs. As for subset: CD45RA-negative fraction. The receptor was isolated from a man in his late teens or twenties in good health. Some clones in this sample may be carry-over from other donors' samples. The CDR3 bases are TGCGCCAGCAGCTTGGCCGCGGGACCCGCTCGCTACGAGCAGTACTTC. This codes for CASSLAAGPARYEQYF.